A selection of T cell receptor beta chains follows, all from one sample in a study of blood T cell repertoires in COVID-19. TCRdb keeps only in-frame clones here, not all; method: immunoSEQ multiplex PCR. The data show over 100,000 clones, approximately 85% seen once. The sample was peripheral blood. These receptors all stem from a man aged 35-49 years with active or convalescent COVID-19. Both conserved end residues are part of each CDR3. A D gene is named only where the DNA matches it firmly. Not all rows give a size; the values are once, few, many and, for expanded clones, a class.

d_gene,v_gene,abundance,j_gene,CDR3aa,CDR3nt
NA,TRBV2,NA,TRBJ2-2,CASMRDSTGELFF,TGTGCCAGCATGCGGGATTCAACGGGGGAGCTGTTTTTT
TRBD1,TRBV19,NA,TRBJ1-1,CASEFRGLSTEAFF,TGTGCCAGTGAGTTCAGGGGGCTGAGCACTGAAGCTTTCTTT
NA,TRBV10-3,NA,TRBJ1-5,CAISESGGSNQPQHF,TGTGCCATCAGTGAGTCTGGCGGCAGCAATCAGCCCCAGCATTTT
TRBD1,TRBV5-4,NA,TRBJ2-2,CASRPGQGADTGELFF,TGTGCCAGCAGACCTGGACAGGGGGCCGACACCGGGGAGCTGTTTTTT
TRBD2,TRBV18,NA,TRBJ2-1,CASSPPERGGLYNEQFF,TGTGCCAGCTCACCACCGGAGCGGGGGGGCCTCTACAATGAGCAGTTCTTC
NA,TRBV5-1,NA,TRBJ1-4,CASSFSGPDEKLFF,TGCGCCAGCAGCTTTTCAGGGCCGGATGAAAAACTGTTTTTT
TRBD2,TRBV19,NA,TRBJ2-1,CASSKGTSGEAEQFF,TGTGCCAGTAGTAAGGGGACTAGCGGGGAGGCTGAGCAGTTCTTC
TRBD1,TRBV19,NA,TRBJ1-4,CASSIATGATGEKLFF,TGTGCCAGTAGTATCGCGACAGGGGCTACGGGTGAAAAACTGTTTTTT
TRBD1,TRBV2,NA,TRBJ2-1,CASRGQGNEQFF,TGTGCCAGCAGGGGACAGGGGAATGAGCAGTTCTTC
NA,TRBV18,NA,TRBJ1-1,CASSLVNTEAFF,TGTGCCAGCTCACTCGTGAACACTGAAGCTTTCTTT
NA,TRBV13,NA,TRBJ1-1,CASSSTWTASF,TGTGCCAGCAGCTCGACCTGGACAGCTAGCTTT
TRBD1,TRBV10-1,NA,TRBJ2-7,CASRRDRGPYEQYF,TGCGCCAGCAGAAGAGACAGGGGGCCCTACGAGCAGTACTTC
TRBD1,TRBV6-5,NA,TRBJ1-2,CASSFGTGGNYGYTF,TGTGCCAGCAGTTTCGGGACAGGTGGTAACTATGGCTACACCTTC
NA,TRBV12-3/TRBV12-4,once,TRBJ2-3,CASTRRGTDTQYF,TGTGCCAGCACTAGGAGGGGTACAGATACGCAGTATTTT
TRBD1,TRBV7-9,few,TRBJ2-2,CASCGQGPTGELFF,TGTGCCAGCTGCGGACAGGGACCCACCGGGGAGCTGTTTTTT
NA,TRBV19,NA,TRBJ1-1,CASIGQLNTEAFF,TGTGCCAGTATTGGACAGCTGAACACTGAAGCTTTCTTT
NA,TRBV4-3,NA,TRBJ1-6,CASSQARDYTSPLHF,TGCGCCAGCAGCCAGGCCAGGGACTATACTTCACCCCTCCACTTT
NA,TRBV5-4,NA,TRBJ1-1,CASSLLGGAQGTEAFF,TGTGCCAGCAGCCTCCTGGGGGGGGCTCAGGGCACTGAAGCTTTCTTT
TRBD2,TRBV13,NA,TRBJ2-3,CASSSPWGGGDTQYF,TGTGCCAGCAGCTCCCCGTGGGGGGGTGGAGATACGCAGTATTTT
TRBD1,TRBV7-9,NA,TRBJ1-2,CASSLERTGTYGYTF,TGTGCCAGCAGCTTAGAAAGGACAGGAACCTATGGCTACACCTTC
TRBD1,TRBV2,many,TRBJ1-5,CASSGTGGSRQPQHF,TGTGCCAGCAGTGGGACAGGGGGCTCACGTCAGCCCCAGCATTTT
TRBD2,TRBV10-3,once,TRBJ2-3,CATHEGLAGGTQYF,TGTGCCACGCATGAGGGACTAGCGGGGGGTACGCAGTATTTT
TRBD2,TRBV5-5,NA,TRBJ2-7,CASSPPPGLALHEQYF,TGTGCCAGCAGCCCCCCGCCGGGACTAGCCCTGCACGAGCAGTACTTC
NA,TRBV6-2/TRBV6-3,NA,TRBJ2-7,CASSYNTGSYEQYF,TGTGCCAGCAGTTATAATACAGGGAGCTACGAGCAGTACTTC
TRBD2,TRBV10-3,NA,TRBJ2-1,CAISESLAGNNEQFF,TGTGCCATCAGTGAGTCCCTAGCGGGGAACAATGAGCAGTTCTTC
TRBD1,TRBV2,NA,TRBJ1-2,CASFPGTGGYGYTF,TGTGCCAGCTTCCCTGGGACAGGGGGCTATGGCTACACCTTC
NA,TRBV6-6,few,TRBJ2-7,CASTDVGGTYEQYF,TGTGCCAGCACCGACGTGGGGGGTACTTACGAGCAGTACTTC
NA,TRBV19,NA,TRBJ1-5,CASTIGGGTHQPQHF,TGTGCCAGTACCATCGGGGGGGGGACCCATCAGCCCCAGCATTTT
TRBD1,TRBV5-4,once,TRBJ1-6,CASSLEGTGGSPLHF,TGTGCCAGCAGCTTGGAGGGGACAGGTGGTTCACCCCTCCACTTT
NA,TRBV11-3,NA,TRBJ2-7,CMLWAGIYEQYF,TGCATGCTGTGGGCGGGGATCTACGAGCAGTACTTC
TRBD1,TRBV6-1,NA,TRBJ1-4,CASSPGTGNEKLFF,TGTGCCAGCAGTCCCGGGACAGGGAATGAAAAACTGTTTTTT
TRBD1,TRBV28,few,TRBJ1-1,CASSADRGRAEAFF,TGTGCCAGCAGTGCGGACAGGGGGCGGGCTGAAGCTTTCTTT
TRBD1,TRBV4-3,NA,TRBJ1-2,CASSQEVPGQGTNYGYTF,TGCGCCAGCAGCCAAGAAGTACCGGGACAGGGGACTAACTATGGCTACACCTTC
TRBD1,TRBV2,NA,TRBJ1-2,CASSQTGGGYGYTF,TGTGCCAGCAGTCAGACAGGGGGTGGCTATGGCTACACCTTC
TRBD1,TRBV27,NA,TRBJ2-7,CASSHRDRRAPHPEYEQYF,TGTGCCAGCAGTCACCGGGACAGGCGTGCCCCGCATCCAGAATACGAGCAGTACTTC
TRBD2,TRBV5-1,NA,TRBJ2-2,CASGGLAGRFGELFF,TGCGCCAGCGGTGGACTAGCGGGGAGATTCGGGGAGCTGTTTTTT
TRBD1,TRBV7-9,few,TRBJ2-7,CASSSWGTGGDEQYF,TGTGCCAGCAGCTCGTGGGGGACAGGGGGCGACGAGCAGTACTTC
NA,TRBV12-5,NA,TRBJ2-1,CASENGQKLYNEQFF,TGTGCTAGTGAAAACGGACAGAAACTCTACAATGAGCAGTTCTTC
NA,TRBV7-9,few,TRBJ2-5,CASSLSTLGRNQETQYF,TGTGCCAGCAGCTTATCGACCCTAGGGAGAAACCAAGAGACCCAGTACTTC
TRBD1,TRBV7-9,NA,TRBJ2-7,CASTEQGAGYEQYF,TGTGCCAGCACCGAGCAGGGGGCGGGGTACGAGCAGTACTTC
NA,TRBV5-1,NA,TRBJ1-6,CASSLDRKGYNSPLHF,TGCGCCAGCAGCTTGGACAGGAAGGGCTATAATTCACCCCTCCACTTT
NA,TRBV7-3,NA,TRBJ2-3,CASSPGGQFSTDTQYF,TGTGCCAGCAGCCCCGGCGGACAGTTTAGCACAGATACGCAGTATTTT
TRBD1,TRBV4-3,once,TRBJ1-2,CASSQETGGNYGYTF,TGCGCCAGCAGCCAAGAAACAGGGGGGAACTATGGCTACACCTTC
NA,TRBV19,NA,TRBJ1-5,CASSIGSGSNQPQHF,TGTGCCAGTAGTATCGGGTCGGGGAGCAATCAGCCCCAGCATTTT
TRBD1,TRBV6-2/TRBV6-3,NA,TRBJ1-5,CASSFGTGRVSPQHF,TGTGCCAGCAGTTTCGGGACAGGGAGGGTCTCACCCCAGCATTTT
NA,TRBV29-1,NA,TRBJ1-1,CSVNSLMNTEAFF,TGCAGCGTCAACAGCCTCATGAACACTGAAGCTTTCTTT
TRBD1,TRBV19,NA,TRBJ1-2,CASSPFGTDNYGYTF,TGTGCCAGTAGTCCTTTCGGGACAGATAACTATGGCTACACCTTC
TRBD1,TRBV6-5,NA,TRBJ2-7,CASSYGTGVYEQYF,TGTGCCAGCAGTTACGGGACAGGGGTCTACGAGCAGTACTTC
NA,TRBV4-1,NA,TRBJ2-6,CASSPPGANVLTF,TGCGCCAGCAGCCCTCCCGGGGCCAACGTCCTGACTTTC
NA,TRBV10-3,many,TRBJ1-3,CAAKGDYSTGNTIYF,TGTGCCGCAAAGGGAGACTATAGCACGGGAAACACCATATATTTT
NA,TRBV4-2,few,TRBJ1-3,CASSQGQSSSGNTIYF,TGTGCCAGCAGCCAAGGACAGTCGAGCTCTGGAAACACCATATATTTT
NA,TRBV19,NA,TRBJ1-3,CASSIDEAPGNTIYF,TGTGCCAGTAGTATAGATGAAGCCCCTGGAAACACCATATATTTT
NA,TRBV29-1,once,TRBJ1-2,CSVGLTGLHPYGYTF,TGCAGCGTTGGGTTAACAGGGCTGCATCCCTATGGCTACACCTTC
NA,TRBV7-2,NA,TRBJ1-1,CASSLNPRATEAFF,TGTGCCAGCAGCTTAAACCCTCGCGCCACTGAAGCTTTCTTT
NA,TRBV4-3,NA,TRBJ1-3,CASSPEGTGNTIYF,TGCGCCAGCAGCCCGGAGGGCACTGGAAACACCATATATTTT
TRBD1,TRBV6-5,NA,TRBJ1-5,CASSGTGHRQPQHF,TGTGCCAGCTCCGGGACAGGGCATCGTCAGCCCCAGCATTTT
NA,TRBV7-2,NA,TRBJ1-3,CASSLGSTGNTIYF,TGTGCCAGCAGCTTAGGTAGCACTGGAAACACCATATATTTT